This is a list of T cell receptor beta chains from one sample in a study of Graves' ophthalmopathy and Graves' hyperthyroidism. TCRdb re-analysed the multiplex PCR reads in MiXCR, keeping a single row per CDR3 protein. The sample shows fewer than 650,000 distinct CDR3 sequences, 22% of them seen only once. What was sequenced was peripheral blood. The source of these receptors is a woman aged 18 to 35 with stable Graves' hyperthyroidism. Some clones in this sample may be carry-over from other donors' samples. CDR3s include the opening cysteine and the closing phenylalanine or tryptophan. Fields, in order: J gene, D gene, V gene, clone size, CDR3 protein, CDR3 DNA. A D gene is named only where the DNA matches it firmly. Size is omitted from some rows. Given values are once, few, many or a class for expanded clones.

J: TRBJ1-1; D: .; V: TRBV12-5; size: few; CDR3: CASGSASGGIAFF; DNA: TGTGCTAGTGGTTCCGCTTCGGGGGGCATAGCTTTCTTT
J: TRBJ1-5; D: TRBD1; V: TRBV20-1; size: once; CDR3: CSAEQGGSNQPQHF; DNA: TGCAGTGCTGAACAGGGGGGTAGCAATCAGCCCCAGCATTTT
J: TRBJ2-4; D: TRBD1; V: TRBV20-1; size: few; CDR3: CSARTPTGQTNIKYF; DNA: TGCAGTGCTCGTACTCCGACAGGGCAAACAAACATTAAGTACTTC
J: TRBJ1-1; D: .; V: TRBV9; size: many; CDR3: CASSVAATVTEAFF; DNA: TGTGCCAGCAGCGTAGCTGCCACAGTCACTGAAGCTTTCTTT
J: TRBJ2-2; D: TRBD1; V: TRBV27; size: many; CDR3: CASSSTDRGKAGELFF; DNA: TGTGCCAGCAGTTCCACCGACAGGGGGAAGGCCGGGGAGCTGTTTTTT
J: TRBJ1-6; D: .; V: TRBV15; size: many; CDR3: CATSRDRLGASPLHF; DNA: TGTGCCACCAGCAGAGATAGGTTGGGAGCTTCACCCCTCCACTTT
J: TRBJ1-2; D: .; V: TRBV28; size: .; CDR3: CASSLGQDYGFTF; DNA: TGTGCCAGCAGTTTGGGGCAGGACTATGGCTTCACCTTC
J: TRBJ1-2; D: .; V: TRBV19; size: many; CDR3: CASSRRAFGYGYTF; DNA: TGTGCCAGTAGTCGACGGGCCTTTGGCTATGGCTACACCTTC
J: TRBJ1-5; D: .; V: TRBV7-9; size: .; CDR3: CASSLSGSYNQPQHF; DNA: TGTGCCAGCAGCTTATCAGGGAGCTACAATCAGCCCCAGCATTTT
J: TRBJ2-7; D: .; V: TRBV12-3/TRBV12-4; size: .; CDR3: CASPRGGYEQYF; DNA: TGTGCCAGCCCCCGTGGGGGCTACGAGCAGTACTTC
J: TRBJ2-7; D: TRBD2; V: TRBV3-1; size: .; CDR3: CASSQEGTSPNEQYF; DNA: TGTGCCAGCAGCCAAGAAGGGACTAGCCCCAACGAGCAGTACTTC
J: TRBJ1-1; D: .; V: TRBV6-5; size: .; CDR3: CASSYVAGLNTEAFF; DNA: TGTGCCAGCAGTTACGTGGCGGGTTTGAACACTGAAGCTTTCTTT
J: TRBJ2-7; D: .; V: TRBV12-3/TRBV12-4; size: many; CDR3: CASSLSRTENIYEVEQYF; DNA: TGTGCCAGCAGTTTATCACGGACGGAAAACATATACGAGGTCGAGCAGTACTTC
J: TRBJ2-7; D: .; V: TRBV12-3/TRBV12-4; size: .; CDR3: CASSLRGGGTYEQYF; DNA: TGTGCCAGCAGTCTAAGAGGGGGGGGGACCTACGAGCAGTACTTC
J: TRBJ1-3; D: .; V: TRBV12-3/TRBV12-4; size: few; CDR3: CATTSSGNTIYF; DNA: TGTGCCACCACCAGCTCTGGAAACACCATATATTTT
J: TRBJ1-2; D: .; V: TRBV4-1; size: .; CDR3: CASSQEPGRPYGYTF; DNA: TGCGCCAGCAGCCAAGAGCCGGGCAGACCCTATGGCTACACCTTC
J: TRBJ2-7; D: TRBD1; V: TRBV19; size: .; CDR3: CASTAGTGDYEQYF; DNA: TGTGCCAGTACCGCCGGGACAGGGGACTACGAGCAGTACTTC
J: TRBJ1-2; D: TRBD1; V: TRBV20-1; size: many; CDR3: CSARDPGTVGYTF; DNA: TGCAGTGCTAGAGACCCAGGGACAGTTGGCTACACCTTC
J: TRBJ1-2; D: .; V: TRBV12-3/TRBV12-4; size: many; CDR3: CASSARPPGAEDGYTF; DNA: TGTGCCAGCAGCGCTCGACCACCCGGGGCCGAGGATGGCTACACCTTC
J: TRBJ2-7; D: .; V: TRBV24-1; size: many; CDR3: CATPPLGVQLPYEQYF; DNA: TGTGCCACACCACCTCTAGGTGTACAACTACCCTACGAGCAGTACTTC
J: TRBJ2-1; D: .; V: TRBV6-5; size: many; CDR3: CASSYSFGYEQFF; DNA: TGTGCCAGCAGTTACAGTTTTGGCTATGAGCAGTTCTTC
J: TRBJ2-7; D: TRBD2; V: TRBV11-2; size: .; CDR3: CASSFPGLAGASYEQYF; DNA: TGTGCCAGCAGCTTCCCGGGACTAGCGGGGGCTTCCTACGAGCAGTACTTC
J: TRBJ2-4; D: TRBD1; V: TRBV7-2; size: .; CDR3: CASSLGTAQNIQYF; DNA: TGTGCCAGCAGCCTAGGGACAGCTCAAAACATTCAGTACTTC
J: TRBJ2-7; D: .; V: TRBV13; size: many; CDR3: CASSSRSSASSYEQYF; DNA: TGTGCCAGCAGCTCCCGATCTAGCGCTTCCTCCTACGAGCAGTACTTC
J: TRBJ2-7; D: .; V: TRBV15; size: many; CDR3: CATSRDPRFSYEQYF; DNA: TGTGCCACCAGCAGAGATCCCAGGTTCTCCTACGAGCAGTACTTC
J: TRBJ1-5; D: .; V: TRBV29-1; size: many; CDR3: CSARTEDSNQPQHF; DNA: TGCAGCGCCCGGACGGAGGATAGCAATCAGCCCCAGCATTTT
J: TRBJ1-6; D: TRBD1; V: TRBV12-3/TRBV12-4; size: .; CDR3: CVSSRDRVSSPLHF; DNA: TGTGTCAGCAGTCGGGACAGGGTGTCGTCACCCCTCCATTTT
J: TRBJ1-5; D: TRBD1; V: TRBV9; size: many; CDR3: CASSVEGAGNQPQHF; DNA: TGTGCCAGCAGCGTAGAGGGGGCCGGCAATCAGCCCCAGCATTTT